This T cell receptor delta chain was found in a study of gammadelta T cells in human blood (dated by TCRdb to the early 2020s). Here is what the overall study found, with its caveats: In the study, polyclonal expansion of innate gamma-delta T cells immediately after birth was reported to appear to be driven by microbial exposure.

By share, this clone ranks as medium-sized (0.01 to 0.1%). Its antigen is still unknown. Per-base quality was not reported, and no clone a single base away is much larger than it. Sequences GEAIGNYY (CDR1) and EKD (CDR2) are obtained from the germline V gene. Its CDR3 holds 18 amino acids, cysteine through phenylalanine. Of the read, only the CDR3 DNA is kept; its 54 bases are in frame from base 1. V is cut back by 3 bases and J by 2 bases, with 12 bases in the junction unmatched. Receptor libraries were prepared by RT-PCR. These reads were obtained on an Illumina MiSeq. For TCRdb, the public reads were processed anew by CATT, and duplicate DNA sequences were folded into one row. Across this sample there are about 940 delta-chain clones, with 15% to 20% seen only once. The biggest ten clones account for less than 15% of the sample.

The chain is encoded by TRDV2 joined to TRDJ2; 9 bases in the junction line up with TRDD3. The sample was Vgamma9Vdelta2 gamma-delta T cells from fetal blood. The receptor was isolated from a human fetus. The CDR3 sequence is CACDAILGDPNLTAQLFF. The nucleotide sequence reads TGTGCCTGTGACGCCATACTGGGGGACCCCAACTTGACAGCACAACTCTTCTTT.